The rows below give T cell receptor beta chains drawn from one sample of a study of PD-L1 blockade in urothelial cancer. This table comes from immunoSEQ multiplex PCR, and its TCRdb copy is limited to in-frame clones, with some not included. Of about 69,000 clones in the sample, less than 90% are singletons; the top ten hold less than 3.5%. Sequencing was performed on PBMCs, taken around atezolizumab (anti-PD-L1) treatment. The receptors originated from a man aged 55 to 70 with urothelial cancer. The CDR3 runs from the conserved cysteine through the conserved F or W. A D gene is named only where the DNA matches it firmly. Size is omitted from some rows. Given values are once, few, many or a class for expanded clones.

length,J,size,V,D,DNA,CDR3
14,TRBJ2-7,NA,TRBV2,NA,TGTGCCAGCAGTGAAGCCGGGGGACTCTACGAGCAGTACTTC,CASSEAGGLYEQYF
11,TRBJ2-3,NA,TRBV2,TRBD1,TGTGCCAGCAGCCGGGACAGGGAGGTGTATTTT,CASSRDREVYF
13,TRBJ2-5,NA,TRBV7-2,NA,TGTGCCAGCAGCTTAGACAGACAAGAGACCCAGTACTTC,CASSLDRQETQYF
15,TRBJ2-1,NA,TRBV4-1,NA,TGCGCCAGCAGCCAAGATCCCAGCTCCTACAATGAGCAGTTCTTC,CASSQDPSSYNEQFF
13,TRBJ1-1,NA,TRBV5-1,TRBD1,TGCGCCAGCAGCTCTGAAGGGACAGGGAGGGCTTTCTTT,CASSSEGTGRAFF
16,TRBJ1-2,once,TRBV28,NA,TGTGCCAGCAGTCAAGCAGGGACTGGAGCTAACTATGGCTACACCTTC,CASSQAGTGANYGYTF
16,TRBJ2-5,NA,TRBV5-4,TRBD2,TGTGCCAGCAGCTTGTGGGGTAGCGGGAGTGGGGAGACCCAGTACTTC,CASSLWGSGSGETQYF
17,TRBJ2-3,NA,TRBV9,TRBD2,TGTGCCAGCAGCGTCCCCGGACTAGCGGCTAGCACAGATACGCAGTATTTT,CASSVPGLAASTDTQYF
13,TRBJ2-7,NA,TRBV30,NA,TGTGCCTGGAGTGTGTCAGGGGTCCACGAGCAGTACTTC,CAWSVSGVHEQYF
14,TRBJ1-2,NA,TRBV11-2,TRBD1,TGTGCCAGCAGCTTAAGACAGGGTGTGGGCGGCTACACCTTC,CASSLRQGVGGYTF
14,TRBJ2-7,NA,TRBV5-1,TRBD1,TGCGCCAGCGGCGTGGGACAGGGGATGAGTGAGCAGTACTTC,CASGVGQGMSEQYF
15,TRBJ2-3,NA,TRBV6-1,NA,TGTGCCAGCAGTGAAGCTAAGAGAACCACAGATACGCAGTATTTT,CASSEAKRTTDTQYF
19,TRBJ1-4,NA,TRBV18,NA,TGTGCCAGCTCACCTACCGCCCTAACCGTGACAGGAAAGAATGAAAAACTGTTTTTT,CASSPTALTVTGKNEKLFF
16,TRBJ2-7,once,TRBV7-2,TRBD1,TGTGCCAGCAGCTTGGGACCGGGACAGGGTCAGTACGAGCAGTACTTC,CASSLGPGQGQYEQYF
16,TRBJ1-5,NA,TRBV7-8,NA,TGTGCCAGCAGCGCCCGTGGAGGGGTCGGCAATCAGCCCCAGCATTTT,CASSARGGVGNQPQHF
13,TRBJ2-5,NA,TRBV4-1,NA,TGCGCCAGCAGCTCATACAGGGTGGAGACCCAGTACTTC,CASSSYRVETQYF
14,TRBJ2-7,NA,TRBV19,NA,TGTGCCAGCGCCCAGCGGGACAAGTTCTACGAGCAGTACTTC,CASAQRDKFYEQYF
12,TRBJ1-2,NA,TRBV6-5,TRBD1,TGTGCCAGCAGCGACAGGGTCTATGGCTACACCTTC,CASSDRVYGYTF
13,TRBJ1-5,NA,TRBV19,NA,TGTGCCAGTAGTATAGATGAGGGTCAGCCCCAGCATTTT,CASSIDEGQPQHF
14,TRBJ2-7,NA,TRBV5-1,NA,TGCGCCAGCAGCTTGCAGGACTACACCTACGAGCAGTACTTC,CASSLQDYTYEQYF
13,TRBJ1-5,NA,TRBV28,NA,TGTGCCAGCGTCCAAGGGACTGGACAGCCCCAGCATTTT,CASVQGTGQPQHF
13,TRBJ2-7,NA,TRBV19,NA,TGTGCCAGTAGTATTCCCCCGGTCAACGAGCAGTACTTC,CASSIPPVNEQYF
13,TRBJ1-5,NA,TRBV7-2,TRBD1,TGTGCCAGCAGCTTAACAGGGGATCAGCCCCAGCATTTT,CASSLTGDQPQHF
15,TRBJ1-5,NA,TRBV6-5,TRBD1,TGTGCCAGCAGCAGGCAGGGGGACGGCAATCAGCCCCAGCATTTT,CASSRQGDGNQPQHF
15,TRBJ2-5,NA,TRBV11-2,TRBD2,TGTGCCAGCAGAAACTGGGGGGAGGGGAAGGAGACCCAGTACTTC,CASRNWGEGKETQYF
14,TRBJ1-1,NA,TRBV6-6,NA,TGTGCCAGCAGTTACTCACCAGGGAACACTGAAGCTTTCTTT,CASSYSPGNTEAFF
10,TRBJ2-1,NA,TRBV29-1,NA,TGCAGCGTACAGACCAATGAGCAGTTCTTC,CSVQTNEQFF
13,TRBJ1-1,NA,TRBV27,NA,TGTGCCAGCAGTTTAAGGGGATACACTGAAGCTTTCTTT,CASSLRGYTEAFF
18,TRBJ1-4,NA,TRBV18,NA,TGTGCCAGCTCACCACGCAGGAATCCGACAGGCGGAATGGAAAAACTGTTTTTT,CASSPRRNPTGGMEKLFF
15,TRBJ2-1,NA,TRBV16,TRBD1,TGTGCCAGCAGCCAATCCAGGGGGCTATACAATGAGCAGTTCTTC,CASSQSRGLYNEQFF
18,TRBJ2-3,NA,TRBV5-1,TRBD2,TGCGCCAGCAGCTTAACTAGCGGGAGGGCGATAAGGACAGATACGCAGTATTTT,CASSLTSGRAIRTDTQYF
14,TRBJ1-1,few,TRBV6-5,NA,TGTGCCAGCAGGTCCAACGTCAGGAACACTGAAGCTTTCTTT,CASRSNVRNTEAFF
16,TRBJ2-6,NA,TRBV19,NA,TGTGCCAGTAGGAAAGGACTGACTTCTGGGGCCAACGTCCTGACTTTC,CASRKGLTSGANVLTF
14,TRBJ1-1,NA,TRBV10-1,NA,TGCGCCAGCAGTGTAGGAGAAGGGGCCTGGGGAGCTTTCTTT,CASSVGEGAWGAFF
15,TRBJ2-7,few,TRBV9,TRBD1,TGTGCCAGCAGCGTCGGGACAGGGGAGTCCTACGAGCAGTACTTC,CASSVGTGESYEQYF
15,TRBJ2-7,NA,TRBV6-6,TRBD1,TGTGCCAGCAGTTACTCAGGGACAGGGGCCAACGAGCAGTACTTC,CASSYSGTGANEQYF
16,TRBJ2-1,NA,TRBV7-2,TRBD1,TGTGCCAGCAGCAAACAAGGGCAGGGGGCGAGGTATGAGCAGTTCTTC,CASSKQGQGARYEQFF
14,TRBJ2-1,NA,TRBV12-5,NA,TGTGCTAGTGGGATATCACCAGGGTGGAATGAGCAGTTCTTC,CASGISPGWNEQFF
14,TRBJ2-1,NA,TRBV2,NA,TGTGCCAACGGACGGCTAGCAGGTTACAATGAGCAGTTCTTC,CANGRLAGYNEQFF
17,TRBJ2-3,once,TRBV25-1,TRBD2,TGTGCCAGCAGCTTATCGGGACTAGCGGATAGCACAGATACGCAGTATTTT,CASSLSGLADSTDTQYF
13,TRBJ2-5,once,TRBV9,NA,TGTGCCAGCAGCGTAGAACAGGGAGAGACCCAGTACTTC,CASSVEQGETQYF
16,TRBJ2-7,NA,TRBV10-3,NA,TGTGCCATCAGTGAGTCCGCGGGCAGCACAAACTACGAGCAGTACTTC,CAISESAGSTNYEQYF
14,TRBJ2-5,NA,TRBV5-4,NA,TGTGCCAGCAGTTTAATCGGGGGAGAGGAGACCCAGTACTTC,CASSLIGGEETQYF
15,TRBJ2-7,NA,TRBV18,NA,TGTGCCAGCTCACCTCCAAACAAAAAAGGAGACGAGCAGTACTTC,CASSPPNKKGDEQYF
14,TRBJ2-7,NA,TRBV6-4,NA,TGTGCCAGCAGTGACTCGACAGTTACCTACGAGCAGTACTTC,CASSDSTVTYEQYF
16,TRBJ2-2,NA,TRBV7-2,NA,TGTGCCAGCAGCTTAGCAGGGGGATCGAACACCGGGGAGCTGTTTTTT,CASSLAGGSNTGELFF
14,TRBJ2-7,NA,TRBV7-9,NA,TGTGCCAGCAGCTTACCACAGGTTGGCTACGAGCAGTACTTC,CASSLPQVGYEQYF
14,TRBJ1-1,NA,TRBV10-3,TRBD1,TGTGCCATCAGTGGGACAGGGCAGAACACTGAAGCTTTCTTT,CAISGTGQNTEAFF
15,TRBJ1-4,NA,TRBV6-5,TRBD1,TGTGCCAGCAGTTTCGAGGGACAGGGAAATGAAAAACTGTTTTTT,CASSFEGQGNEKLFF
15,TRBJ2-3,NA,TRBV18,TRBD2,TGTGCCAGCTCCCCGGGGGGGGCGCGTCCAGATACGCAGTATTTT,CASSPGGARPDTQYF